Described below is a single T cell receptor (beta chain) sequence and its context. PCR involved 60 Vbeta and 13 Jbeta primers. Produced via immunoSEQ multiplex PCR; TCRdb's table is partial and in-frame only. This sample yields 50,000 to 70,000 clones, of which about 83% are seen a single time; approximately 1.5% belongs to the top ten. Trimming shortened V by 4 bases and J by 5 bases, and 18 bases separated the two germline ends. Germline V gene sequence: CDR1 SGDLS, CDR2 YYNGEE. This CDR3 comprises 15 residues. This specimen comes from a study of cytomegalovirus exposure and HLA in healthy donors. This receptor was identified in a human donor in good health. Source material: PBMCs. The chain is built from TRBV9 and TRBJ1-1; a possible D gene is TRBD1 (6 bases). DNA for the CDR3: TGTGCCAGCAGCAACCCACAGGGCGGTTGGACTGAAGCTTTCTTT. This codes for CASSNPQGGWTEAFF.